The 26 T cell receptor beta chains in this list originate from one sample, sequenced in a study of blood T cell repertoires in COVID-19. Sequenced by immunoSEQ multiplex PCR; TCRdb stores in-frame clones only, minus some. This table has 200,000 to 250,000 clones, around nine tenths appearing once. The sample was peripheral blood. Receptor source: a woman in her sixties with acute or convalescent COVID-19.

The V gene is TRBV5-1, the J gene TRBJ2-1; 7 bases map to TRBD1. This CDR3 is 15 amino acids long. Germline lookup yields CDR1 SGHRS and CDR2 YFSETQ. The trim removed 0 bases at V and 6 bases at J, leaving 6 bases unmatched. DNA for the CDR3: TGCGCCAGCAGCTTGGCCGGCGACAGGGTCAATGAGCAGTTCTTC. As protein: CASSLAGDRVNEQFF.

The rearrangement links TRBV30 to TRBJ1-4; 7 nucleotides agree with TRBD1. The V segment lost 2 bases and the J segment 2 bases; nucleotides outside the gene matches: 2. The V gene's germline CDR1 is GTSNPN and CDR2 SVGIG (reference sequence). CDR3 length equals 14 residues. CDR3 loop: CAWSIQGTNEKLFF. The CDR3 nucleotides read TGTGCCTGGAGTATACAGGGGACTAATGAAAAACTGTTTTTT.

J is TRBJ1-4 and V is TRBV7-9; TRBD1 aligns across 8 bases. Germline-derived CDR1 and CDR2 are SEHNR and FQNEAQ (reference sequence). This CDR3 is built from 14 residues. V dropped 5 bases and J dropped 5; count of bases not matched to a gene: 4. CDR3 DNA: TGTGCCAGCAGCCCCAGGGGGCTCAATGAAAAACTGTTTTTT. It translates to CASSPRGLNEKLFF.

This chain joins TRBV5-4 and TRBJ2-7, with a possible D match to TRBD1 (6 bases). V shed 0 bases and J shed 4 bases, with 14 bases lying between them. Germline CDR1 SGHNT, CDR2 YYREEE (reference sequence). The CDR3 length is 15 residues. The DNA for the CDR3 is TGTGCCAGCAGCTTGGTAGGGACACTACATTACGAGCAGTACTTC. The encoded protein is CASSLVGTLHYEQYF.

The chain links TRBV5-1 to TRBJ1-1; 7 nucleotides agree with TRBD1. V shed 4 bases, J shed 3 bases, and the junction held 9 bases outside the gene matches. Per the germline V gene, CDR1 is SGHRS and CDR2 is YFSETQ. The CDR3 has 15 residues. CDR3 loop: CASSATDRAYTEAFF. Here the CDR3 DNA reads TGCGCCAGCAGCGCAACCGACAGGGCGTACACTGAAGCTTTCTTT.

In its sample, this clone was seen a few times. The rearrangement joins TRBV10-3 to TRBJ1-1; TRBD1 aligns across 8 bases. This CDR3 is 14 amino acids long. The V gene's germline CDR1 is ENHRY and CDR2 SYGVKD. Trimming took 0 bases from V and 6 from J; bases not matched to a gene: 3. DNA of the CDR3: TGTGCCATCAGTGAGTCGGGGGACAGGTCTGAAGCTTTCTTT. It codes for CAISESGDRSEAFF.

The chain employs TRBV2 and TRBJ2-3, with 13 bases fitting TRBD2. Germline V gene lookup returns CDR1 SNHLY and CDR2 FYNNEI. There are 14 residues in the CDR3. Trimming cost V 9 bases and J 4 bases; bases outside gene matches: 4. Here the CDR3 DNA reads TGTGCCAGGGGGACTAGCGGGGCAGCAGATACGCAGTATTTT. The encoded protein is CARGTSGAADTQYF.

This clone came up a few times. The chain recombines TRBV6-1 with TRBJ2-1; TRBD2 matches at 11 bases. In germline, CDR1 is MNHNS, CDR2 SASEGT. The CDR3 consists of 16 residues. Losses at the gene ends were 2 bases for V and 4 bases for J; bases not matched to a gene: 4. The DNA for the CDR3 is TGTGCCAGCAGTGAAACTAGCGGGAGTCGGTACAATGAGCAGTTCTTC. Protein product: CASSETSGSRYNEQFF.

V is TRBV2 and J is TRBJ2-5, with 8 bases identical to TRBD1. CDR1 is SNHLY and CDR2 is FYNNEI in the germline V gene. The CDR3 is 15 residues long. V lost 6 bases, J lost 5 bases, and 11 bases stayed unmatched. The DNA of the CDR3 is TGTGCCAGCAGGGAGACAGGGGTTGTCGTGGAGACCCAGTACTTC. Its protein product is CASRETGVVVETQYF.

The gene calls are TRBV6-5 and TRBJ2-3; the D gene is possibly TRBD2 (6 bases). The germline V gene encodes CDR1 MNHEY and CDR2 SVGAGI. Deletions cut 6 bases from V and 6 bases from J, with 19 bases between. This CDR3 region has 15 residues. The CDR3 nucleotides are TGTGCCAGCAGCCGTTTGGCGGGAACGTCGGATACGCAGTATTTT. As protein: CASSRLAGTSDTQYF.

The J gene is TRBJ2-3, the V gene TRBV9, with 8 bases lining up with TRBD1. Trimming cost V 0 bases and J 3 bases; bases outside gene matches: 0. The CDR3 loop spans 14 amino acids. Germline assignment: CDR1 SGDLS and CDR2 YYNGEE. This chain's CDR3 is CASSVGQGTDTQYF. For the CDR3, the DNA is TGTGCCAGCAGCGTAGGACAGGGGACAGATACGCAGTATTTT.

The rearrangement links TRBV5-1 to TRBJ2-7; maybe TRBD1 (5 bases). CDR1 SGHRS and CDR2 YFSETQ come from the germline V gene. CDR3 length equals 13 residues. Trimming removed 0 bases from V and 3 bases from J, with 7 bases in between. CDR3 sequence reads: CASSLDQGYEQYF. The CDR3 DNA sequence: TGCGCCAGCAGCTTGGATCAGGGCTACGAGCAGTACTTC.

The chain is built from TRBV7-8 and TRBJ2-7, with D possibly matching TRBD2 (6 bases). The ends were cut back, 1 base at V and 2 bases at J, with 9 bases in the middle. CDR3 size: 14 residues. Germline CDR1 and CDR2: SGHVS and FQNEAQ. The CDR3 is CASSLGGTPYEQYF. In DNA, the CDR3 is TGTGCCAGCAGCTTAGGGGGGACTCCCTACGAGCAGTACTTC. Full variable domain (missing parts from reference TRBV7-8 and TRBJ2-7): GAGVSQSPRYKVAKRGQDVALRCDPISGHVSLFWYQQALGQGPEFLTYFQNEAQLDKSGLPSDRFFAERPEGSVSTLKIQRTQQEDSAVYLCASSLGGTPYEQYFGPGTRLTVT.

CDR3 sequence reads: CASSPQGAHSPLHF. The CDR3 DNA is TGTGCCAGCAGCCCACAGGGGGCGCATTCACCCCTCCACTTT. The chain recombines TRBV7-2 with TRBJ1-6; 9 bases are a match to TRBD1. Germline-derived CDR1 and CDR2 are SGHTA and FQGNSA. The CDR3 is 14 amino acids. The ends lost 5 bases at V and 8 bases at J; junction bases unmatched: 4.

V is TRBV30 and J is TRBJ1-2; D is possibly TRBD1 (5 bases). The ends were cut back, 1 base at V and 5 bases at J, with 11 bases in the middle. Per germline, CDR1 GTSNPN and CDR2 SVGIG (reference sequence). This CDR3 comprises 13 residues. In DNA form, the CDR3 reads TGTGCCTGGAGTGCCGGGGGGGGTTATGGCTACACCTTC. This encodes CAWSAGGGYGYTF.

A single count supports this clone. The gene calls are TRBV6-5 and TRBJ1-2; 9 bases align to TRBD1. With 4 bases clipped from V and 4 bases from J, the junction kept 7 bases outside the gene matches. CDR1 is MNHEY and CDR2 is SVGAGI in the germline V gene. The CDR3 covers 15 residues. CDR3 sequence: CASSSFTGGSYGYTF. The DNA for the CDR3 is TGTGCCAGCAGTTCCTTTACAGGGGGCAGCTATGGCTACACCTTC.

The gene calls are TRBV12-2 and TRBJ1-5. TRBV12-2 is recorded as a pseudogene. The CDR3 has 17 residues. The CDR3 nucleotides are TGTGCAAGTCGCTTGTTGTGCGGAGGGAGCGTTAGTCAGCCCCAGCATTTT. This translates into CASRLLCGGSVSQPQHF.

The chain has TRBV18 and TRBJ2-3; perhaps TRBD1 as D (5 bases). In germline, CDR1 is KGHSH, CDR2 LQKENI. CDR3 size: 14 residues. Trimming took off 4 bases at V and 2 bases at J, with 10 bases between the two ends. CDR3 sequence reads: CASSRTGATDTQYF. CDR3 coding DNA: TGTGCCAGCTCACGAACTGGGGCCACAGATACGCAGTATTTT.

This rearrangement joins TRBV18 to TRBJ1-4; tentative D call: TRBD1 (6 bases). Germline V lookup: CDR1 KGHSH, CDR2 LQKENI. V lost 2 bases, J lost 2 bases, and 15 bases lay in between. The CDR3 sequence is 17 residues long. The CDR3 region is CASSPGSDSWTNEKLFF. In DNA, the CDR3 is TGTGCCAGCTCACCAGGGTCGGACAGTTGGACTAATGAAAAACTGTTTTTT.

The J gene is TRBJ1-1, the V gene TRBV6-5; the match to TRBD1 covers 7 bases. The CDR3 runs to 12 residues. The V and J ends lost 6 bases and 11 bases, in that order; junction bases with no gene match: 9. The germline V gene has CDR1 MNHEY and CDR2 SVGAGI. The CDR3 coding sequence is TGTGCCAGCAGCCGACAGGGACTAGATGCTTTCTTT. This encodes CASSRQGLDAFF.

This chain joins TRBV6-1 and TRBJ2-1, with TRBD1 matching 8 bases. This CDR3 has 15 amino acids. Germline CDR1 and CDR2: MNHNS and SASEGT. V lost 2 bases and J lost 5; bases outside the gene matches: 5. CDR3 nucleotide sequence: TGTGCCAGCAGTGAAATACAGGGGGTGGACAATGAGCAGTTCTTC. This gives the protein CASSEIQGVDNEQFF.

The V call is TRBV11-2, the J call TRBJ2-2, with 8 nucleotides matching TRBD1. Germline V gives CDR1 SGHAT, CDR2 FQNNGV. V was clipped by 6 bases and J by 3 bases; unmatched bases: 6. This CDR3 contains 15 residues. CDR3 in amino acids: CASRPGGFYTGELFF. In nucleotides, the CDR3 is TGTGCCAGCAGACCAGGGGGCTTTTACACCGGGGAGCTGTTTTTT.

V is TRBV29-1 and J is TRBJ1-2; 7 positions agree with TRBD1. The J segment lost 2 bases and the V segment lost 1 base, leaving 7 bases of the junction unmatched. CDR3 length: 15 residues. Germline CDR1 is SQVTM and CDR2 is ANQGSEA. CDR3 residues: CSVEAGTASNYGYTF. The CDR3 DNA reads as TGCAGCGTTGAAGCCGGGACAGCAAGCAACTATGGCTACACCTTC. Looking up the rest from reference TRBV29-1 and TRBJ1-2 gives the full variable domain: SAVISQKPSRDICQRGTSLTIQCQVDSQVTMMFWYRQQPGQSLTLIATANQGSEATYESGFVIDKFPISRPNLTFSTLTVSNMSPEDSSIYLCSVEAGTASNYGYTFGSGTRLTVV.

This CDR3 is CASSLYGGGGGEKLFF. The CDR3, as DNA: TGTGCCAGCAGTTTATATGGAGGAGGAGGAGGTGAAAAACTGTTTTTT. The chain uses TRBV28 and TRBJ1-4; the D is unclear. The length of the CDR3 is 16 residues. Germline V lookup: CDR1 MDHEN, CDR2 SYDVKM. Trimming removed 1 base from V and 7 bases from J, with 16 bases in between.

This chain joins TRBV2 and TRBJ2-7; TRBD1 matches at 7 bases. The V segment lost 6 bases and the J segment 0 bases; nucleotides outside the gene matches: 5. CDR3 size: 14 residues. Germline V gene data show CDR1 as SNHLY and CDR2 as FYNNEI. The CDR3 nucleotides read TGTGCCAGCAGAAGGACAGGTAGCTCCTACGAGCAGTACTTC. Protein sequence: CASRRTGSSYEQYF.

V usage is TRBV19 and J usage is TRBJ2-2, with a tentative D call TRBD2 (6 bases). This CDR3 contains 16 residues. V gave up 1 base and J gave up 1 base, with 10 bases separating them. Germline values: CDR1 LNHDA, CDR2 SQIVND (reference sequence). The CDR3 loop is CASSIAGTLNTGELFF. DNA of the CDR3: TGTGCCAGTAGTATAGCCGGGACTTTGAACACCGGGGAGCTGTTTTTT. Full variable domain (missing parts from reference TRBV19 and TRBJ2-2): DGGITQSPKYLFRKEGQNVTLSCEQNLNHDAMYWYRQDPGQGLRLIYYSQIVNDFQKGDIAEGYSVSREKKESFPLTVTSAQKNPTAFYLCASSIAGTLNTGELFFGEGSRLTVL.